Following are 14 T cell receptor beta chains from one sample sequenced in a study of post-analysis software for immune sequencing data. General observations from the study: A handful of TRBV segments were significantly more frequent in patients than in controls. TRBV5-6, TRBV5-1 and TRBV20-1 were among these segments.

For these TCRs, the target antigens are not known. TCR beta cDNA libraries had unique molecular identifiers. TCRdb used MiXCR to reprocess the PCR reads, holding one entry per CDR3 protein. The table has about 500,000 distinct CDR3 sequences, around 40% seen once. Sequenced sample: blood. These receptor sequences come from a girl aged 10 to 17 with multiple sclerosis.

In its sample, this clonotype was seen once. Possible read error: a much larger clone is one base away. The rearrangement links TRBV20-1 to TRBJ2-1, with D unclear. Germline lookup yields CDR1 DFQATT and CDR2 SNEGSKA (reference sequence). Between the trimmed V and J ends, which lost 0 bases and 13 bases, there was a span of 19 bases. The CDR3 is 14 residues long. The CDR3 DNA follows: TGCAGTGCTAGAGATTCGGCCCGCCTAGAGACCCAGTTCTTC. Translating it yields CSARDSARLETQFF.

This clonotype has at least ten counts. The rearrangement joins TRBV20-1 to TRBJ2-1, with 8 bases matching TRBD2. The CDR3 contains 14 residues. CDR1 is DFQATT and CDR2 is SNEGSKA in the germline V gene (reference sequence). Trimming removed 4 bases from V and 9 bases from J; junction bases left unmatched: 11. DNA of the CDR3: TGCAGTGCTAACCCAGCGGGAGTGCCTGGTGAGCAGTTCTTC. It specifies CSANPAGVPGEQFF.

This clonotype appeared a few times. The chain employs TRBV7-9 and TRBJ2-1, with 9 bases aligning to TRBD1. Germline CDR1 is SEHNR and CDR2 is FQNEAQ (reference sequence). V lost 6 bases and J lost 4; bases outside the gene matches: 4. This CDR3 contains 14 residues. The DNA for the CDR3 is TGTGCCAGCAGGGGACAGGGAGAGTACAATGAGCAGTTCTTC. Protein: CASRGQGEYNEQFF.

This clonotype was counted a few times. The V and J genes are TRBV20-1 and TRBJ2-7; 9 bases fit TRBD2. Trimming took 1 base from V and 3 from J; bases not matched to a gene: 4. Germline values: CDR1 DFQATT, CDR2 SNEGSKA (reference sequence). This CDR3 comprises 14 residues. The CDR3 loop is CSARAPSGNYEQYF. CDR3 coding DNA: TGCAGTGCTAGAGCGCCTAGCGGGAACTACGAGCAGTACTTC.

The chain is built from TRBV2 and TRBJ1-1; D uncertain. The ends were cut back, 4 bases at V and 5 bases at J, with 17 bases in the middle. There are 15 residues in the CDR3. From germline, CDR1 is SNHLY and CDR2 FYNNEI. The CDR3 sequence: CASSGYLGSGTEAFF. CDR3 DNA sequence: TGTGCCAGCAGTGGTTATTTGGGAAGTGGAACTGAAGCTTTCTTT.

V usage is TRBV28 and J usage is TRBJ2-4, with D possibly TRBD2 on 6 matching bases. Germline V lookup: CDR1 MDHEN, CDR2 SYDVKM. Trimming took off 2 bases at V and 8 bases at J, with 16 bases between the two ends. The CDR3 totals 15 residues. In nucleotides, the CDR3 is TGTGCCAGCAGTTTACCCGGGAGCCGGGGAGACATTCAGTACTTC. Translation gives CASSLPGSRGDIQYF.

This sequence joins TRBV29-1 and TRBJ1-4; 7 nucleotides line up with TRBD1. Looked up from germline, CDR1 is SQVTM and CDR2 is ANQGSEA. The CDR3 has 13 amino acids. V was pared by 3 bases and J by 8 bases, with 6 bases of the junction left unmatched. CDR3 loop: CSVEGTGVEKLFF. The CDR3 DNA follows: TGCAGCGTTGAGGGAACAGGGGTCGAAAAACTGTTTTTT.

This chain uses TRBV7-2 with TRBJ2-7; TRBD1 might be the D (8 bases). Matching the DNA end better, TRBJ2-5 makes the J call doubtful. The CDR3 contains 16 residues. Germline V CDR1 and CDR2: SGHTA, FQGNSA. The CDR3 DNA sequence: TGTGCCAGCAGCTCCCCGGGGGGCAGGGGGCGAGAGACCCAGTACTTC. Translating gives CASSSPGGRGRETQYF.

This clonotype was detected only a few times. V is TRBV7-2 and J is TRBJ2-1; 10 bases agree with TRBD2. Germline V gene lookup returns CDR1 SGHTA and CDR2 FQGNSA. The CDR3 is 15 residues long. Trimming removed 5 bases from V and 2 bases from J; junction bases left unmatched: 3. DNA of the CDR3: TGTGCCAGCAGCACTCTAGCGGGGGCCTACAATGAGCAGTTCTTC. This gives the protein CASSTLAGAYNEQFF.

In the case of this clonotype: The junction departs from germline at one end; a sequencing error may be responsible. In nucleotides, the CDR3 is TGTGCCACCAGCAGTTCCCGTGGGGGGGCCGGGGAGCGGTTTTTT. Translated: CATSSSRGGAGERFF. The chain has TRBV15 and TRBJ2-2; D may be TRBD2 (7 bases). Germline-derived CDR1 and CDR2 are LNHNV and YYDKDF (reference sequence). There are 15 residues in the CDR3.

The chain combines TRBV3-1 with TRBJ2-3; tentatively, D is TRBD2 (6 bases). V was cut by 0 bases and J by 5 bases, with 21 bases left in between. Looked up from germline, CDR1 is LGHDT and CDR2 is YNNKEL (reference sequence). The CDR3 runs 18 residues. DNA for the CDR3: TGTGCCAGCAGCCAAGATTGGAGGCGGGATTTTAATAGAGATACGCAGTATTTT. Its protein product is CASSQDWRRDFNRDTQYF.

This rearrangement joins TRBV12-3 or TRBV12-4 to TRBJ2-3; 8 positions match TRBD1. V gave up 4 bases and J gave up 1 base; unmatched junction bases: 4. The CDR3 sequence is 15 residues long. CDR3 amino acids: CASSSGGVGTDTQYF. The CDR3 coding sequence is TGTGCCAGCAGTTCAGGGGGCGTGGGCACAGATACGCAGTATTTT.

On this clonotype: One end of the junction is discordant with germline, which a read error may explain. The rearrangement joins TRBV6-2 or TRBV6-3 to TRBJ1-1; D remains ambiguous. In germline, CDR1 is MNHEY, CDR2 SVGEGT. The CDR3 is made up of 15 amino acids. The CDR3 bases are TGTGCCACGCATCGATCGGGGAGCGGGAACATTGAAGCTTTCTTT. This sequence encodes CATHRSGSGNIEAFF.

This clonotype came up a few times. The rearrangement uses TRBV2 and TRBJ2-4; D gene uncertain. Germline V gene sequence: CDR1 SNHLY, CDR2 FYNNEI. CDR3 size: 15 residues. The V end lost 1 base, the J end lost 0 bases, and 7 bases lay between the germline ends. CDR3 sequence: CASSEVIIAKNIQYF. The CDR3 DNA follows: TGTGCCAGCAGTGAAGTCATAATAGCCAAAAACATTCAGTACTTC. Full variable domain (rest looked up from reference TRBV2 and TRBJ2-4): EPEVTQTPSHQVTQMGQEVILRCVPISNHLYFYWYRQILGQKVEFLVSFYNNEISEKSEIFDDQFSVERPDGSNFTLKIRSTKLEDSAMYFCASSEVIIAKNIQYFGAGTRLSVL.